This T cell receptor beta chain was sequenced in a study of blood T cell repertoires in COVID-19. On the study more broadly: Nucleic acid was either cDNA or gDNA, and it came from T cells, B-cell-depleted T cells, or PBMCs.

As handled by the study authors: Using reference gene primer amplification, nucleated cell counts were estimated. The method was immunoSEQ multiplex PCR; TCRdb's version includes in-frame clones alone and lacks a portion of them. V, J and clone size were drawn from that table, and D and trimming were deduced from the DNA. The sample records around 140,000 clones, under 85% being singletons. The sequencing sample was made of peripheral blood. This receptor was obtained from a human donor in a cohort sampled during active COVID-19.

CDR3 region: CASSLRGSSYNEQFF. The CDR3 DNA is TGTGCCAGCAGCTTACGTGGGAGCTCCTACAATGAGCAGTTCTTC. The chain couples TRBV5-8 to TRBJ2-1; weak D call: TRBD2 (5 bases). The germline V and J ends were trimmed by 2 bases and 0 bases, with 9 bases remaining between them. The germline CDR1 and CDR2 sequences are SGHTS and YDEGEE. There are 15 residues in the CDR3.